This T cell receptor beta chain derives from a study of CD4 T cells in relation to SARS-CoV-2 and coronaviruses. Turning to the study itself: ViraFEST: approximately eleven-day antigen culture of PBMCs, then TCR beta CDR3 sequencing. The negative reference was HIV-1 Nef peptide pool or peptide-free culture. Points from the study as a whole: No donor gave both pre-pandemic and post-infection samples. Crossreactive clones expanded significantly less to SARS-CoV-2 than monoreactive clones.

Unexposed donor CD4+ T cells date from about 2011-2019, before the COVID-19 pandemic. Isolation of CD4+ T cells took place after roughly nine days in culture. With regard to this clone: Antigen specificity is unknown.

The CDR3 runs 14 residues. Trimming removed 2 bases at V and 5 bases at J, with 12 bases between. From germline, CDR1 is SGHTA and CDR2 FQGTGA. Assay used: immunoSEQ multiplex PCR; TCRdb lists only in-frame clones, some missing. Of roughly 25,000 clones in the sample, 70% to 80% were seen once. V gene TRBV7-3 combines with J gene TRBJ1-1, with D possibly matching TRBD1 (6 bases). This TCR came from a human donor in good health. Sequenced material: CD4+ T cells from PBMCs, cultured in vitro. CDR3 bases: TGTGCCAGCAGCTTAGAAGGGGGGATGACTGAAGCTTTCTTT. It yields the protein CASSLEGGMTEAFF.